This note documents a single TCR beta chain sequence. Its cognate antigen is unknown. Germline V gives CDR1 LNHDA, CDR2 SQIVND (reference sequence). V was pared by 7 bases and J by 0 bases, with 18 bases between. CDR3 length: 16 amino acids. Clones were read by immunoSEQ multiplex PCR, and TCRdb kept only the in-frame ones, dropping some. The data hold about 26,000 clones, with 80% to 85% observed a single time. The record originates from a study of T cells in localized non-small cell lung cancer. General study results and limits: Clonality peaked in uninvolved adjacent lung rather than tumor. Heterogeneity is still possible, as just one tumor region was sequenced. Elevated circulating T cell density in blood was associated with longer overall survival.

The chain recombines TRBV19 with TRBJ1-1; no clear D gene. Sequenced here: peripheral blood, sampled before any cancer treatment. This receptor was taken from a woman aged 35 to 69 with stage I lung adenocarcinoma. CDR3 sequence reads: CASTPPGRSLNTEAFF. DNA for the CDR3: TGTGCCAGTACTCCCCCCGGTCGCTCTCTGAACACTGAAGCTTTCTTT.